Presented here are 18 T cell receptor beta chains from one specimen sequenced in a study of T-cell reconstitution after alpha-beta-depleted transplantation in children (dated by TCRdb to between 2015 and 2016). To prepare the library, PCR was applied. Sequencing took place on an Illumina HiSeq 2500. Molecular barcoding was employed in the preparation of TCR libraries, with unique molecular identifiers being used to normalize TCRbeta repertoire quantification. The raw public reads went through TCRdb reprocessing: fastp at Q25, MiXCR clone calling, in-frame beta chains kept. Every distinct CDR3 protein forms one entry, paired with its most common genes and DNA. The sample profile shows a few hundred thousand distinct CDR3 sequences; 11% of them were found once. The leading ten clones occupy 4.5% to 6% of the sample. This material consisted of PBMCs from the stem cell graft donor, taken from the stem cell graft. These TCRs come from a human donor who donated a stem cell graft to a child with acute myeloid leukemia.

This chain links TRBV10-3 with TRBJ1-1; 7 positions match TRBD1. Germline-derived CDR1 and CDR2 are ENHRY and SYGVKD. V shed 5 bases and J 4 bases; nucleotides not matched to a gene: 4. The CDR3 is made up of 13 amino acids. This CDR3 is CAISRQGPTEAFF. The CDR3 DNA reads TGTGCCATCAGTCGACAGGGCCCCACTGAAGCTTTCTTT.

In this sample, this clonotype turned up a few times. The rearrangement joins TRBV20-1 to TRBJ1-5; D is uncertain. The V end lost 1 base, the J end lost 3 bases, and 13 bases lay between the germline ends. The CDR3 loop spans 15 amino acids. The germline V gene encodes CDR1 DFQATT and CDR2 SNEGSKA (reference sequence). The CDR3 is CSARGFNTVNQPQHF. The CDR3 DNA follows: TGCAGTGCTAGAGGTTTTAACACAGTCAATCAGCCCCAGCATTTT.

V and J are TRBV20-1 and TRBJ2-3; the D gene is possibly TRBD2 (5 bases). Germline V lookup: CDR1 DFQATT, CDR2 SNEGSKA (reference sequence). Trimming removed 3 bases from V and 4 bases from J, with 14 bases in between. CDR3 length: 14 amino acids. CDR3 in amino acids: CSASVASGADTQYF. CDR3 nucleotides: TGCAGTGCTAGTGTAGCGTCGGGTGCAGATACGCAGTATTTT.

This clonotype showed up just a few times. The gene calls are TRBV10-3 and TRBJ2-4, with 7 bases that match TRBD1. Germline V gene lookup returns CDR1 ENHRY and CDR2 SYGVKD. The CDR3 runs 18 residues. V shed 6 bases and J 0 bases; nucleotides not matched to a gene: 14. Written as DNA, the CDR3 is TGTGCCATCAGCGGGACAGACGATAGTCTCTCAGCCAAAAACATTCAGTACTTC. This translates into CAISGTDDSLSAKNIQYF.

This clonotype turned up a few times. V is TRBV10-3 and J is TRBJ2-7, with 9 bases that match TRBD1. CDR1 is ENHRY, CDR2 SYGVKD, per germline. The CDR3 loop spans 15 amino acids. J lost 2 bases, V lost 6 bases, and 8 bases had no gene match. The CDR3 DNA is TGTGCCATCAGCGCGGGACAGGGCCCCACCTACGAGCAGTACTTC. Protein product: CAISAGQGPTYEQYF.

This chain links TRBV29-1 with TRBJ2-3; perhaps TRBD2 as D (6 bases). This CDR3 is built from 15 residues. Germline V gene data show CDR1 as SQVTM and CDR2 as ANQGSEA. With 6 bases removed from V and 4 bases from J, the gap between germline ends came to 20 bases. In DNA, the CDR3 is TGCAGCGTCATGTTCGCTCGGGAGAGCCCAGATACGCAGTATTTT. Amino acids: CSVMFARESPDTQYF.

This clonotype occurred a few times. The chain couples TRBV6-1 to TRBJ2-2; 7 bases agree with TRBD1. Germline V CDR1 and CDR2: MNHNS, SASEGT. CDR3 length equals 13 residues. V gave up 6 bases and J gave up 6 bases; unmatched junction bases: 4. CDR3 protein: CASRQGPPGELFF. The CDR3 DNA reads as TGTGCCAGCAGACAGGGGCCCCCCGGGGAGCTGTTTTTT.

The V call is TRBV18, the J call TRBJ1-2; 9 bases are shared with TRBD1. Germline CDR1 KGHSH, CDR2 LQKENI. V lost 3 bases to trimming and J lost 8 bases; unmatched junction nucleotides: 7. The CDR3 has 14 amino acids. In DNA form, the CDR3 reads TGTGCCAGCTCACCGGGACAGGGCGCGAAGGGCTACACCTTC. Protein: CASSPGQGAKGYTF.

Only a few counts were recorded for this clonotype. The chain has TRBV4-2 and TRBJ2-2; D not certain. The CDR3 has 15 amino acids. CDR1 is LGHNA, CDR2 YNFKEQ, per germline. The germline V and J ends were trimmed by 4 bases and 4 bases, with 13 bases remaining between them. The CDR3: CASSPKDAGTGELFF. The DNA for the CDR3 is TGTGCCAGCAGCCCCAAAGATGCTGGCACCGGGGAGCTGTTTTTT.

This chain connects TRBV4-2 to TRBJ2-1; 11 positions agree with TRBD2. The CDR3 runs 15 residues. CDR1 and CDR2 (germline): LGHNA, YNFKEQ. The J segment lost 8 bases and the V segment lost 1 base, leaving 4 bases of the junction unmatched. The CDR3 sequence: CASSQAGLAVDEQFF. CDR3 bases: TGTGCCAGCAGCCAAGCGGGACTAGCGGTAGATGAGCAGTTCTTC.

This clonotype was observed many times. The chain combines TRBV5-1 with TRBJ1-4, with D perhaps matching TRBD1 (6 bases). Germline-derived CDR1 and CDR2 are SGHRS and YFSETQ. Deletions cut 4 bases from V and 5 bases from J, with 15 bases between. This CDR3 has 15 residues. The CDR3 sequence is CASSRTGTSNEKLFF. The CDR3 bases are TGCGCCAGCAGCAGGACCGGGACATCAAATGAAAAACTGTTTTTT.

This clonotype has only a few counts. V usage is TRBV20-1 and J usage is TRBJ1-3; 8 bases align to TRBD1. J was trimmed by 3 bases and V by 0 bases; bases with no gene match: 4. The CDR3 loop spans 15 amino acids. In germline, CDR1 is DFQATT, CDR2 SNEGSKA (reference sequence). The DNA for the CDR3 is TGCAGTGCTAGAGACGGCAGGGGGCTTGGAAACACCATATATTTT. Amino acid sequence: CSARDGRGLGNTIYF.

This clonotype was recorded a few times. The V gene is TRBV5-1, the J gene TRBJ2-2, with no clear D. The V gene lost 0 bases and the J gene lost 2 bases, with 8 bases spanning the gap. The length of the CDR3 is 15 residues. Germline loops: CDR1 SGHRS, CDR2 YFSETQ. CDR3 sequence reads: CASSLVVINTGELFF. CDR3 nucleotide sequence: TGCGCCAGCAGCTTGGTTGTGATAAACACCGGGGAGCTGTTTTTT.

The gene calls are TRBV18 and TRBJ2-2, with TRBD1 matching 7 bases. CDR3 size: 16 residues. Germline trimming cut 4 bases from V and 1 base from J; bases unmatched to any gene: 6. Germline lookup yields CDR1 KGHSH and CDR2 LQKENI. The CDR3: CASSLYRGLNTGELFF. CDR3 nucleotides: TGTGCCAGCTCACTATACAGGGGATTGAACACCGGGGAGCTGTTTTTT.

This clonotype was observed a handful of times. The chain uses TRBV3-1 and TRBJ2-3, with 9 bases that match TRBD2. The V and J ends lost 0 bases and 5 bases, in that order; junction bases with no gene match: 15. Germline CDR1 and CDR2: LGHDT and YNNKEL (reference sequence). This CDR3 has 19 amino acids. Written as DNA, the CDR3 is TGTGCCAGCAGCCAAGATCTCGGATTGGCGGGAGGGCCTAGAGATACGCAGTATTTT. It codes for CASSQDLGLAGGPRDTQYF.

This clonotype was observed a few times. This chain connects TRBV10-3 to TRBJ1-1; D remains unclear. The length of the CDR3 is 15 residues. Trimming left V 10 bases short and J 0 bases short, with 18 bases between. The germline V gene encodes CDR1 ENHRY and CDR2 SYGVKD. The CDR3 sequence is CATIPELGMNTEAFF. In DNA form, the CDR3 reads TGTGCCACCATCCCGGAATTGGGGATGAACACTGAAGCTTTCTTT.

This rearrangement joins TRBV4-2 to TRBJ2-2; 10 nucleotides agree with TRBD2. The CDR3 length is 19 residues. V trimming: 5 bases; J trimming: 1 base; junction bases outside the gene matches: 13. Germline CDR1 and CDR2: LGHNA and YNFKEQ. The DNA of the CDR3 is TGTGCCAGCAGCGACGGCCTAGCGGGAGCGAAAGGGAACACCGGGGAGCTGTTTTTT. Its translation: CASSDGLAGAKGNTGELFF.

This clonotype was seen ten or more times. The genes are TRBV6-1 and TRBJ1-1; tentative D call: TRBD1 (5 bases). Trimming shortened V by 7 bases and J by 1 base, and 16 bases separated the two germline ends. CDR1 is MNHNS and CDR2 is SASEGT in the germline V gene. The length of the CDR3 is 15 residues. The CDR3 DNA sequence: TGTGCCAGCAAAACCCGCGGGGGACCGAACACTGAAGCTTTCTTT. Protein sequence: CASKTRGGPNTEAFF.